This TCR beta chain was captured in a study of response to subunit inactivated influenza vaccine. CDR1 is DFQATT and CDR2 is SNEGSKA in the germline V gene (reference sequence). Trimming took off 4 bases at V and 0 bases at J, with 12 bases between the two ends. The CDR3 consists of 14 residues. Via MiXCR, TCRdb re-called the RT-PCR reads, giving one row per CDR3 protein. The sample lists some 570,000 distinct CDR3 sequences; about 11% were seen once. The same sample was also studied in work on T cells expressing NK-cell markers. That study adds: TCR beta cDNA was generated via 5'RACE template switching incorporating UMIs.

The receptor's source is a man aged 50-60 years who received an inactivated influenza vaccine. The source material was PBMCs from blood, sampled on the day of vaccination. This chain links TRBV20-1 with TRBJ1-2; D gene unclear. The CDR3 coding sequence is TGCAGTGCTACCAATAGGGCGGCTAACTATGGCTACACCTTC. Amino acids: CSATNRAANYGYTF.